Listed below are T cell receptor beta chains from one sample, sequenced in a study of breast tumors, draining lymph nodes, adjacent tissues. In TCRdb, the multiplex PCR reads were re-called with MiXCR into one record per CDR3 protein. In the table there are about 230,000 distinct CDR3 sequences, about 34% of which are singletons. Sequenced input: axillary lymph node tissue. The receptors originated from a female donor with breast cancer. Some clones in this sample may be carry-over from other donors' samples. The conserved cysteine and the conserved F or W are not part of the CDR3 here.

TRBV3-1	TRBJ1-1	ASSQDLQDTEAF
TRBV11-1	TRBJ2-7	ASSLAGTSVYEQY
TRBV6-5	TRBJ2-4	ASSHSRGRGNIQY
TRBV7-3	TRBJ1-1	ASSLMGATGITEAF
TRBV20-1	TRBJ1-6	SARDQGPYNSPLH
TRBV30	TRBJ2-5	AWSVKGLSQGTQY
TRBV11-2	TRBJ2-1	ASSSPRDRVAGESREQF
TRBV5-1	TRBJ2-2	ASSLPGRTGELF
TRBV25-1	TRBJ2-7	ASSFYICSARGLAYEQY
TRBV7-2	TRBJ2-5	ASSSTGGIQY
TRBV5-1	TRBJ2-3	ASSPTSGMADTQY
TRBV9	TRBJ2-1	ASSVSGTSAQGRNYSEQF
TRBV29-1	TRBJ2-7	SVQSRVYEQY
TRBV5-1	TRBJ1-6	ASSPSGPSYNSPLH
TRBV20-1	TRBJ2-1	SAPGLARYNEQF
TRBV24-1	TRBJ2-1	ATSGTGGRNEQF
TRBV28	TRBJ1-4	ASSETGTGDKLF
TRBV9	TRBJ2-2	AGSVGRDPPNTGELF
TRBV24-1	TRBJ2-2	ATSERAGYTGELF
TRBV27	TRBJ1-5	ASSPGTGVREPQH
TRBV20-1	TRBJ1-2	SASILRAGGYT
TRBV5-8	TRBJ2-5	ASSLWAAQETQY
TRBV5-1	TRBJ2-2	ASSLTHGRYLPNTGELF
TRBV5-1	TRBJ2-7	ASRSTSGGSYEQY
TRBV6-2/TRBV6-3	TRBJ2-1	ASRPLQDYNEQF
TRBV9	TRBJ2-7	ASSAGEPSYEQY
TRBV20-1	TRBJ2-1	SAQQNEQF
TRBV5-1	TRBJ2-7	ASSLAGNAYEQY
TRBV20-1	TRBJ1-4	SARKLAGGEKLF
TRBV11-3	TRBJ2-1	ASSLGQSLYNEQF
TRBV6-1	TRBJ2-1	ASSVPVGLLSSYNEQF
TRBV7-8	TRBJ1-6	ASSPQPGQGSSPLH
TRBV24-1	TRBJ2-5	ATSGLQGGTRETQY
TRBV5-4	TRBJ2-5	AGSFGRIQGTQY
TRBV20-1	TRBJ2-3	SARARGGLRTDTQY
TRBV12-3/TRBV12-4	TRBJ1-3	ASSFGQGDSGNTIY
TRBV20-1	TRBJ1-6	SAPSWGQGKSASSPLH
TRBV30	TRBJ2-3	AWSVRQGASDTQY
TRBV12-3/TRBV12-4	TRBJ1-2	ASSRTAYGYT
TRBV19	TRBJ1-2	ASSPGQGWGYT
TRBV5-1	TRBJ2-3	ASSLPTSTDTQY
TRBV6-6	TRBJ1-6	ASSYSRDRRVNSPLH
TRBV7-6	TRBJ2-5	ASSLAPGPQETQH
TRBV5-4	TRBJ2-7	ASSAGTDYEQY
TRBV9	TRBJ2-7	ASSPAEAVYEQY
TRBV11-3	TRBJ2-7	ASSLGGTPLLTYEQY
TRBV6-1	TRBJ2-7	ASRSGTSGSYEQY
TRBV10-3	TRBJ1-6	AISDGTGDVSPLH
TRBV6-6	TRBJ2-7	ASSHGGSLSNEQY
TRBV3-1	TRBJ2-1	ASSQDPAGEQF
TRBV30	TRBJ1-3	ASHPSGNTIY
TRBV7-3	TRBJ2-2	ASSLSPLRQVWELF
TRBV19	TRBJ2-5	ASSTLR
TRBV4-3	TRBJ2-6	ASSQARLASGANVLT
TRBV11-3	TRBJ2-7	ASSPGLQIYEQY
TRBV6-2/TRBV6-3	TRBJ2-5	ASSRRLAGETQY
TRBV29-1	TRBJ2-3	SEPGRGANEQY
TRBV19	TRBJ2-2	ASRSTGPQHGELF